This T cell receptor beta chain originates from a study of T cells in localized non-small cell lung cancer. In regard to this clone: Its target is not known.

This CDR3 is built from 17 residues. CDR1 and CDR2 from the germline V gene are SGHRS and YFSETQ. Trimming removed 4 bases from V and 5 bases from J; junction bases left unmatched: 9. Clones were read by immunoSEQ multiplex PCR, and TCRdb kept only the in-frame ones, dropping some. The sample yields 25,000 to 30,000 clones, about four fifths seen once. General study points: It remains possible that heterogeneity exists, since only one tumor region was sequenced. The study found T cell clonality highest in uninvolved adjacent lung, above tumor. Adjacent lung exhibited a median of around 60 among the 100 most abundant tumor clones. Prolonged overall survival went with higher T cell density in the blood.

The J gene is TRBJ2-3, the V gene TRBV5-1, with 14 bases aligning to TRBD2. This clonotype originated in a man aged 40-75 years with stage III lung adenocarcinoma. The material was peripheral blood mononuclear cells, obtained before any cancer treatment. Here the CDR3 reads CASSQGLAGVLGDTQYF. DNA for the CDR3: TGCGCCAGCAGCCAGGGACTAGCGGGGGTATTAGGAGATACGCAGTATTTT.